Here is one T cell receptor (beta chain) with its context. This specimen comes from a study of OX40 agonist ivuxolimab in advanced cancers. The data were produced by immunoSEQ multiplex PCR, yet TCRdb's version contains in-frame clones alone and is incomplete. In the table there are 77,000 or so clones, 88% of which are singletons. Germline CDR1 is MNHNY and CDR2 is SVGAGI (reference sequence). V was cut by 5 bases and J by 6 bases, with 14 bases left in between. There are 13 residues in the CDR3. This specimen consisted of CD4+ or CD8+ T cells sorted from blood, obtained in a trial of the OX40 agonist ivuxolimab. The V and J genes are TRBV6-6 and TRBJ2-7, with D uncertain. The sequence was collected from an adult with an advanced solid tumor such as melanoma, head and neck, liver or kidney cancer. The chain's CDR3 is CASSLAVWSEQYF. CDR3 in DNA: TGTGCCAGCAGTCTGGCGGTGTGGAGCGAGCAGTACTTC.